This entry is about one T cell receptor beta chain. The CDR3 totals 15 residues. Trimming cost V 6 bases and J 6 bases, with 15 bases left between them. Germline assignment: CDR1 MNHNS and CDR2 SASEGT. The source of the sample is a study of cytomegalovirus exposure and HLA in healthy donors. The PCR used 60 Vbeta and 13 Jbeta primers. Sequenced by immunoSEQ multiplex PCR; TCRdb stores in-frame clones only, minus some. The sample carries about 140,000 clones, around 72% recorded once. The chain couples TRBV6-1 to TRBJ1-6, with D possibly being TRBD1 (5 bases). This TCR derives from a human donor in good health. Sequencing was done on a sample of PBMCs. The CDR3 DNA reads as TGTGCCAGCAGCCTCGGGGACTTTGGTAATTCACCCCTCCACTTT. Protein: CASSLGDFGNSPLHF.